This paragraph covers one TCR beta chain sequence. Stability of Graves' hyperthyroidism was defined as absent ophthalmopathy progression within 18 months. Hyperthyroidism was newly diagnosed in patients aged 18 to 65 (duration under 2 months). Trimming cost V 6 bases and J 11 bases, with 25 bases left between them. This CDR3 is built from 15 residues. CDR1 and CDR2 from the germline V gene are MNHNS and SASEGT. Amplified TCR beta CDR3 regions derived from RNA transcripts. A set of HTBI primers served as the primers for a first-round RT-PCR of the TCR CDR3. TCRdb called the multiplex PCR reads again in MiXCR, with one record for every CDR3 protein. The table lists about 540,000 distinct CDR3 sequences, more than 45% of them singletons, with about 8.3% in the top ten. The data were taken from a study of T cells in Graves' hyperthyroidism and ophthalmopathy.

The V and J genes are TRBV6-1 and TRBJ2-5; perhaps D is TRBD1 or TRBD2 (5 bases each). The TCR sequence derives from a woman younger than 35 with Graves' hyperthyroidism. Specimen: peripheral blood or thyroid tissue (not recorded which). This CDR3 is CASRDGTLGQDTQYF. The CDR3 bases are TGTGCCAGCAGGGACGGGACCCTCGGACAAGATACGCAGTACTTC.